These 26 T cell receptor beta chains were all obtained from the same sample, sequenced in a study of T cells expressing NK-cell markers (dated by TCRdb to the early 2020s). The library was made by 5' RACE. Sequenced using an Illumina HiSeq 2000. TCRdb reprocessed the reads and lists each CDR3 protein sequence as a single entry, with no DNA. The table for this sample records around 550,000 distinct CDR3 sequences. Approximately 3.6% of the sample belongs to the ten largest clones. Sequences were obtained from blood T cells: a sorted CD56 or NKG2C T cell subset, CD4+ or CD8+ T cells, or bulk PBMC T cells (not recorded which). The receptor source for this set is a man between 18 and 35 years old in good health. Donor details come from another sample of the same person, matched by shared clones.

The rearrangement joins TRBV5-1 to TRBJ2-5. This CDR3 spans 15 amino acids. CDR1 and CDR2 from the germline V gene are SGHRS and YFSETQ. This CDR3 reads CASSLSRGREETQYF.

The chain is built from TRBV10-3 and TRBJ2-1; TCRdb calls TRBD2, which cannot be checked without DNA. Germline values: CDR1 ENHRY, CDR2 SYGVKD. There are 16 residues in the CDR3. This CDR3 reads CAISESWTSGYNEQFF.

The rearrangement uses TRBV11-2 and TRBJ2-2; there is no DNA to check the TCRdb D call of TRBD2. CDR1 and CDR2 from the germline V gene are SGHAT and FQNNGV. The CDR3 is made up of 14 amino acids. This CDR3 reads CASSPQAGTGELFF.

This chain connects TRBV6-1 to TRBJ1-1; with no DNA, the TCRdb D assignment of TRBD1 cannot be verified. Germline V CDR1 and CDR2: MNHNS, SASEGT. The CDR3 has 14 amino acids. CDR3 region: CASSEVGNRGTAFF.

V gene TRBV12-3 or TRBV12-4 combines with J gene TRBJ2-3; TCRdb selects TRBD1, and the lack of DNA leaves this call unchecked. The CDR3 runs 17 residues. CDR3 sequence: CASSTRGVTSSTDTQYF.

CDR3 in amino acids: CASRLALEQFF. V is TRBV12-3 or TRBV12-4 and J is TRBJ2-1. This CDR3 comprises 11 residues.

The chain has TRBV6-2 or TRBV6-3 and TRBJ2-7; the TCRdb call, TRBD1, lacks DNA for checking. The CDR3 extends over 14 amino acids. The germline CDR1 and CDR2 sequences are MNHEY and SVGEGT. The CDR3 reads CASSVQGTTYEQYF.

The V gene is TRBV27, the J gene TRBJ1-1; TCRdb reports TRBD1, a call that lacks DNA to check it against. The CDR3 runs to 17 residues. CDR1 is MNHEY, CDR2 SMNVEV, per germline (reference sequence). This chain's CDR3 is CASSFTPGQGKGSEAFF.

This chain joins TRBV20-1 and TRBJ1-2; TCRdb lists TRBD1, though no DNA is available to test this call. This CDR3 is built from 13 residues. CDR1 is DFQATT, CDR2 SNEGSKA, per germline (reference sequence). The CDR3 loop is CSAAVTGEGGYTF.

The genes are TRBV12-3 or TRBV12-4 and TRBJ2-1; the TCRdb D gene call, TRBD1, has no DNA to confirm it. The CDR3 loop spans 14 amino acids. CDR3 sequence reads: CASFGRGHVNEQFF.

The chain couples TRBV12-3 or TRBV12-4 to TRBJ1-2; TCRdb names TRBD1, which stays unverified in the absence of DNA. The CDR3 has 13 amino acids. CDR3 amino acids: CASRDSPGGGYTF.

This chain links TRBV6-1 with TRBJ1-1; TCRdb names TRBD1, which stays unverified in the absence of DNA. This CDR3 spans 13 amino acids. CDR1 is MNHNS and CDR2 is SASEGT in the germline V gene. CDR3 amino acids: CASRPPLGPEAFF.

The gene calls are TRBV7-2 and TRBJ2-3; TCRdb picks TRBD2, but there is no DNA to check that call. The CDR3 is made up of 18 amino acids. The germline CDR1 and CDR2 sequences are SGHTA and FQGNSA. This CDR3 reads CASSLARNSGRWKDTQYF.

CDR3: CSARDLGSLTDTQYF. This rearrangement joins TRBV20-1 to TRBJ2-3. This CDR3 has 15 amino acids. Germline CDR1 and CDR2: DFQATT and SNEGSKA (reference sequence).

The CDR3 region is CASTPGTSGRPYFSYEQYF. The genes are TRBV27 and TRBJ2-7; the D gene TCRdb calls, TRBD2, cannot be checked with no DNA. Germline-derived CDR1 and CDR2 are MNHEY and SMNVEV (reference sequence). This CDR3 is 19 amino acids long.

The genes are TRBV5-5 and TRBJ1-1; the TCRdb call, TRBD1, lacks DNA for checking. CDR1 is SGHKS, CDR2 YYEKEE, per germline (reference sequence). The length of the CDR3 is 13 residues. CDR3 loop: CASSQGQAVEAFF.

The chain links TRBV25-1 to TRBJ2-5; TCRdb outputs TRBD2, but without DNA this stays unchecked. Per germline, CDR1 MGHDK and CDR2 SYGVNS. The CDR3 runs to 18 residues. The CDR3 is CASSEPSRLAAPIETQYF.

The chain combines TRBV6-1 with TRBJ2-1; the D gene TCRdb calls, TRBD2, cannot be checked with no DNA. CDR3 length: 16 amino acids. In germline, CDR1 is MNHNS, CDR2 SASEGT. CDR3 protein: CASSRTPAGNYNEQFF.

The rearrangement links TRBV29-1 to TRBJ2-1; TCRdb selects TRBD1, and the lack of DNA leaves this call unchecked. This CDR3 has 12 residues. Per germline, CDR1 SQVTM and CDR2 ANQGSEA. The CDR3 here is CSVEDLGQEQFF.

The chain employs TRBV7-2 and TRBJ1-3. The CDR3 is 12 amino acids. Germline V lookup: CDR1 SGHTA, CDR2 FQGNSA. CDR3 residues: CASSYPGNTIYF.

This chain links TRBV7-9 with TRBJ2-2; with no DNA, the TCRdb D assignment of TRBD2 cannot be verified. The V gene's germline CDR1 is SEHNR and CDR2 FQNEAQ (reference sequence). The CDR3 runs to 15 residues. CDR3 sequence: CASRRGLASTGELFF.

The chain links TRBV12-3 or TRBV12-4 to TRBJ1-1; the TCRdb D gene call, TRBD1, has no DNA to confirm it. The CDR3 consists of 17 residues. The chain's CDR3 is CASSATGTTVLLTEAFF.

The rearrangement links TRBV9 to TRBJ2-7; TCRdb gives TRBD1 as the D gene, but with no DNA this cannot be confirmed. Germline values: CDR1 SGDLS, CDR2 YYNGEE. The CDR3 has 18 amino acids. Here the CDR3 reads CASSMPGTGPFSFYEQYF.

The chain carries TRBV20-1 and TRBJ2-1. Germline CDR1 DFQATT, CDR2 SNEGSKA (reference sequence). The CDR3 has 14 amino acids. CDR3: CSATEQRYNNEQFF.

This chain links TRBV5-1 with TRBJ2-5; TCRdb gives TRBD2 as the D gene, but with no DNA this cannot be confirmed. Looked up from germline, CDR1 is SGHRS and CDR2 is YFSETQ. There are 15 residues in the CDR3. This CDR3 reads CASSLVGEGRETQYF.

This CDR3 is CASSSLWGDNEQFF. This chain links TRBV7-9 with TRBJ2-1. The germline CDR1 and CDR2 sequences are SEHNR and FQNEAQ (reference sequence). The CDR3 spans 14 residues. The variable domain in full, with the rest retrieved from reference TRBV7-9 and TRBJ2-1, is DTGVSQNPRHKITKRGQNVTFRCDPISEHNRLYWYRQTLGQGPEFLTYFQNEAQLEKSRLLSDRFSAERPKGSFSTLEIQRTEQGDSAMYLCASSSLWGDNEQFFGPGTRLTVL.